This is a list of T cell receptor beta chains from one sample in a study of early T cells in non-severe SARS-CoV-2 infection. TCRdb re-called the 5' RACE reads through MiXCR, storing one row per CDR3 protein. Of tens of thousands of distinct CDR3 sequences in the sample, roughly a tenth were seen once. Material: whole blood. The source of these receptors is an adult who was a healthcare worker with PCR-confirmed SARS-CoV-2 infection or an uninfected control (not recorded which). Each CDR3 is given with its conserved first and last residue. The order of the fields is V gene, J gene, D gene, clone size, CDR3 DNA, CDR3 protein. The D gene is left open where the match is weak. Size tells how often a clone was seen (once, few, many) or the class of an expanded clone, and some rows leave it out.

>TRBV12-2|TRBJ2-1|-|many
TGTGCAAGTCGCCCCCGGGAGGGCCGACACAATGAGCAGTTCTTC
CASRPREGRHNEQFF
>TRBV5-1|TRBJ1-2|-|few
TGCGCCAGCGGCTCCAGGACGGGGGAGCGGGGCTACACCTTC
CASGSRTGERGYTF
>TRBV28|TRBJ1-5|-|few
TGTGCCAGCAGTTTATCCCTGGCTCGACAGCCCCAGCATTTT
CASSLSLARQPQHF
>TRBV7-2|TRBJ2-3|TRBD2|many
TGTGCCAGCAGCTATAGCGGGAGCACAGATACGCAGTATTTT
CASSYSGSTDTQYF
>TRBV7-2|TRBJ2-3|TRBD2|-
TGTGCCAGCAGCCCAGACTGGACTAGCGGGAGGAATACGCAGTATTTT
CASSPDWTSGRNTQYF
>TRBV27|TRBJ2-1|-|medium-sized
TGTGCCAGCAGTCGGGGGACCACCAGAATTATGGAGCAGTTCTTC
CASSRGTTRIMEQFF
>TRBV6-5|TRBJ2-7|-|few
TGTGCCAGCAGTTACTCATTTCAGAACTACGAGCAGTACTTC
CASSYSFQNYEQYF
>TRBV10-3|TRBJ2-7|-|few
TGTGCCACGGGGGGAACAGGGAGCACGGCGCAGTACTTC
CATGGTGSTAQYF
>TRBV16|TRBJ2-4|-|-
TGTGCCAGCAGCCAAGGGCACCCAGGGGCCAAAAACATTCAGTACTTC
CASSQGHPGAKNIQYF
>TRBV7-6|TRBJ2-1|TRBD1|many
TGTGCCAGCAGCTCGAGAAGGGGGACAGGGAGCGATGAGCAGTTCTTC
CASSSRRGTGSDEQFF
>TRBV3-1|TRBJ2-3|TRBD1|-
TGTGCCAGCAGCCACACCGGGACAGGGAAAGATACGCAGTATTTT
CASSHTGTGKDTQYF
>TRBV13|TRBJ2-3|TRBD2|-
TGTGCCAGCAGCCGAGCGGGACCCTACACAGATACGCAGTATTTT
CASSRAGPYTDTQYF
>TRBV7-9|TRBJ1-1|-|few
TGTGCCAGCAGCTTCGCCAGAGGTGCAGGGGACACTGAAGCTTTCTTT
CASSFARGAGDTEAFF
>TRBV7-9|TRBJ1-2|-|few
TGTGCCAGCAGCTTGGAGCAGGGTTTTTGGGGCTACACCTTC
CASSLEQGFWGYTF
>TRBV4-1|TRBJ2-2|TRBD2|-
TGCGCCAGCAGCCAAGGGGCGGGAGTAACGGGGGAGCTGTTTTTT
CASSQGAGVTGELFF
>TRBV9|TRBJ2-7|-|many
TGTGCCAGCAGCCCCGAGATATCTTTGGAGCAGTACTTC
CASSPEISLEQYF
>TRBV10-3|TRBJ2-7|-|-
TGTGCCATCTCTAACAGGCCCTCCTCCTACGAGCAGTACTTC
CAISNRPSSYEQYF
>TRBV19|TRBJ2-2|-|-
TGTGCCAGTAGTATGGGGACAACCGGGGAGCTGTTTTTT
CASSMGTTGELFF